This passage covers 16 T cell receptor beta chains from one sample sequenced in a study of shared clonotypes between healthy human individuals (dated by TCRdb to 2018 to 2021). Library preparation was by the immunoSEQ multiplex PCR assay. TCRdb retrieved this table from immuneACCESS and kept in-frame rearrangements only. Not all clones are present; in checked studies, unresolved V genes account for under half, and no reason is known for the remainder. The sample has approximately 480,000 clones on record, 75% to 80% of them singletons. About an eighth of the sample comes from the top ten. The sequenced sample consisted of PBMCs. These receptors were taken from a woman aged 35 to 49 in good health. Some clones in this sample may be carry-over from other donors' samples.

Remarks on this clone: It may be a read error: a sequence one base away is much more abundant. The CDR3: CAWSTSRDTQYF. The CDR3 nucleotides read TGTGCCTGGAGTACTAGCAGAGATACGCAGTATTTT. The rearrangement uses TRBV30 and TRBJ2-3, with D maybe TRBD2 (6 bases). The CDR3 consists of 12 residues. CDR1 is GTSNPN and CDR2 is SVGIG in the germline V gene (reference sequence).

The chain has TRBV7-3 and TRBJ2-3; 7 nucleotides agree with TRBD2. J was trimmed by 5 bases and V by 1 base; bases with no gene match: 9. Germline values: CDR1 SGHTA, CDR2 FQGTGA. The CDR3 extends over 16 amino acids. The CDR3 coding sequence is TGTGCCAGCAGCTTAAATCGTGCGGGAGTAGGAGATACGCAGTATTTT. It is translated as CASSLNRAGVGDTQYF.

This rearrangement joins TRBV7-2 to TRBJ2-5; 13 bases fit TRBD2. CDR3 length: 17 amino acids. The germline V gene encodes CDR1 SGHTA and CDR2 FQGNSA. Germline trimming cut 5 bases from V and 5 bases from J; bases unmatched to any gene: 11. CDR3 loop: CASSTRQTSGRSETQYF. Written as DNA, the CDR3 is TGTGCCAGCAGCACCCGGCAGACTAGCGGGAGGTCTGAGACCCAGTACTTC.

CDR3 sequence: CASSSRTGGGYNEQFF. DNA for the CDR3: TGCGCCAGCAGCTCCCGGACAGGGGGGGGCTACAATGAGCAGTTCTTC. The V and J genes are TRBV5-1 and TRBJ2-1, with TRBD1 matching over 10 bases. This CDR3 comprises 16 residues. V gave up 3 bases and J gave up 3 bases; unmatched junction bases: 6. CDR1 is SGHRS and CDR2 is YFSETQ in the germline V gene.

The J gene is TRBJ1-5, the V gene TRBV1. TRBV1 has pseudogene status. The CDR3 consists of 11 residues. CDR3 in DNA: TGCACCAGCAGCCTGCGGCAGCCCCAGCATTTT. Translated, it gives CTSSLRQPQHF.

This clone was detected only a few times. This rearrangement joins TRBV29-1 to TRBJ1-1; possibly TRBD1 for D (6 bases). The CDR3 covers 13 residues. Germline V lookup: CDR1 SQVTM, CDR2 ANQGSEA. V was shortened by 3 bases and J by 1 base, with 9 bases between the two germline ends. The CDR3 region is CSVDQGWNTEAFF. The CDR3 DNA sequence: TGCAGCGTTGACCAGGGGTGGAACACTGAAGCTTTCTTT. Filled out from reference TRBV29-1 and TRBJ1-1, the complete variable domain reads SAVISQKPSRDICQRGTSLTIQCQVDSQVTMMFWYRQQPGQSLTLIATANQGSEATYESGFVIDKFPISRPNLTFSTLTVSNMSPEDSSIYLCSVDQGWNTEAFFGQGTRLTVV.

Of note for this clone: Other DNA sequences in this sample translate to the same CDR3. The rearrangement links TRBV11-2 to TRBJ2-7, with D unclear. V lost 5 bases and J lost 5, with 7 bases in between. The CDR3 is 11 amino acids. CDR1 and CDR2 from the germline V gene are SGHAT and FQNNGV. The CDR3, as DNA: TGTGCCAGCAGCCTGCACCACGAGCAGTACTTC. It encodes CASSLHHEQYF. The entire variable domain, with the rest obtained from reference TRBV11-2 and TRBJ2-7, is as follows: EAGVAQSPRYKIIEKRQSVAFWCNPISGHATLYWYQQILGQGPKLLIQFQNNGVVDDSQLPKDRFSAERLKGVDSTLKIQPAKLEDSAVYLCASSLHHEQYFGPGTRLTVT.

This chain connects TRBV9 to TRBJ2-1, with TRBD2 matching 9 bases. The CDR3 consists of 16 residues. The V gene end was trimmed by 0 bases and the J gene end by 0 bases; junction bases not matched to a gene: 1. Per germline, CDR1 SGDLS and CDR2 YYNGEE. The CDR3 nucleotides read TGTGCCAGCAGCGTAGAACTAGCGGGCTCCTACAATGAGCAGTTCTTC. Translated: CASSVELAGSYNEQFF.

The rearrangement uses TRBV7-2 and TRBJ2-2; 8 nucleotides match TRBD2. Germline V gene data show CDR1 as SGHTA and CDR2 as FQGNSA. CDR3 length: 16 amino acids. V dropped 0 bases and J dropped 2; count of bases not matched to a gene: 2. CDR3 DNA: TGTGCCAGCAGCTTAGCCGCGGGAGGAAACACCGGGGAGCTGTTTTTT. Its translation: CASSLAAGGNTGELFF.

V and J are TRBV5-4 and TRBJ2-3; D unclear. The CDR3 spans 12 residues. V was clipped by 4 bases and J by 4 bases, with 7 bases between them. Germline V gene data show CDR1 as SGHNT and CDR2 as YYREEE (reference sequence). The CDR3 DNA sequence: TGTGCCAGCAGCCCCGACGCAGATACGCAGTATTTT. Its translation is CASSPDADTQYF.

The chain is built from TRBV30 and TRBJ1-1, with 12 bases aligning to TRBD1. The CDR3 consists of 15 residues. V lost 3 bases and J lost 9; bases outside the gene matches: 11. Germline CDR1 and CDR2: GTSNPN and SVGIG (reference sequence). CDR3 region: CAWSPSGTGGRKAFF. The CDR3 DNA reads as TGTGCCTGGAGCCCCTCCGGGACAGGGGGCCGGAAAGCTTTCTTT.

The CDR3 DNA sequence: TGTGCCAGCAGCCAAACTAGGGCCTCCTACAATGAGCAGTTCTTC. This encodes CASSQTRASYNEQFF. The chain links TRBV14 to TRBJ2-1; D may be TRBD2 (5 bases). This CDR3 is built from 15 residues. Germline V lookup: CDR1 SGHDN, CDR2 FVKESK. Trimming shortened V by 2 bases and J by 0 bases, and 8 bases separated the two germline ends.

V usage is TRBV5-1 and J usage is TRBJ2-1; TRBD2 is a possible D gene (6 bases). V lost 1 base and J 6 bases, leaving 23 bases between the germline ends. CDR1 is SGHRS and CDR2 is YFSETQ in the germline V gene. The CDR3 consists of 18 residues. The CDR3 protein is CASSLLGSSANMGNEQFF. In nucleotides, the CDR3 is TGCGCCAGCAGCTTGCTAGGATCTAGCGCGAATATGGGCAATGAGCAGTTCTTC.

The gene calls are TRBV9 and TRBJ2-7; TRBD2 matches 7 bases. Germline V CDR1 and CDR2: SGDLS, YYNGEE. CDR3 length: 13 amino acids. V lost 2 bases, J lost 6 bases, and 5 bases stayed unmatched. CDR3 loop: CASSVTGGGEQYF. The CDR3 bases are TGTGCCAGCAGCGTCACGGGAGGAGGCGAGCAGTACTTC.

This chain connects TRBV19 to TRBJ2-5; 7 positions match TRBD1. CDR3 length: 14 residues. After removal of 1 base from V and 5 bases from J, the junction contained 4 bases not matched to a gene. Germline CDR1 and CDR2: LNHDA and SQIVND (reference sequence). The CDR3 DNA reads as TGTGCCAGTAGTATAGCCCACAGGGGTGAGACCCAGTACTTC. This encodes CASSIAHRGETQYF.

J is TRBJ2-3 and V is TRBV27, with D hard to call. The CDR3 runs to 13 residues. CDR1 is MNHEY, CDR2 SMNVEV, per germline (reference sequence). Trimming took off 5 bases at V and 1 base at J, with 7 bases between the two ends. CDR3 nucleotide sequence: TGTGCCAGCAGTCCACCTGGCACAGATACGCAGTATTTT. Translating it yields CASSPPGTDTQYF.